This paragraph reports one T cell receptor (beta chain). The antigen remains undetermined. This record belongs to a study of CD8 T cells in ankylosing spondylitis. V gave up 9 bases and J gave up 4 bases; unmatched junction bases: 13. The CDR3 is 17 amino acids. Germline loops: CDR1 SEHNR, CDR2 FQNEAQ (reference sequence). General study findings and limits: Previously reported in reactive arthritis synovial fluid and blood were some of the motif variants. A TCR beta motif of 7 or 8 highly homologous variants appeared characteristic of ankylosing spondylitis blood.

TCR beta libraries were made by quantitative 5'-RACE with molecular barcodes. TCRdb reprocessed the 5' RACE reads via MiXCR and lists one record per CDR3 protein. The sample holds roughly 370,000 distinct CDR3 sequences; 20% to 25% are singletons and the top ten take about 16%. This sequence originates from a male donor with ankylosing spondylitis. The sequenced sample was blood, either unsorted or a sorted T cell fraction (not recorded which). The chain combines TRBV7-9 with TRBJ2-1; 12 nucleotides line up with TRBD2. CDR3 sequence (DNA): TGTGCCAGTCCGAAGTCGACTAGCGGGAGTCCTTACAATGAGCAGTTCTTC. The encoded protein is CASPKSTSGSPYNEQFF.